The 14 T cell receptor beta chains below all came from one sample that was sequenced in a study of response to subunit inactivated influenza vaccine. TCRdb processed the RT-PCR reads anew with MiXCR; each CDR3 protein has one entry. The data show roughly 520,000 distinct CDR3 sequences, around 25% seen once. The sequencing used CD4+ T cells sorted from PBMCs, collected roughly 5 days after vaccination. The receptors come from a man in his forties or fifties who received an inactivated influenza vaccine.

The chain has TRBV5-1 and TRBJ1-1; D gene unclear. This CDR3 comprises 14 residues. Germline V gene data show CDR1 as SGHRS and CDR2 as YFSETQ. Trimming cost V 0 bases and J 5 bases, with 11 bases left between them. In DNA, the CDR3 is TGCGCCAGCAGCTTGGAAGTTTCGGGGACTGAAGCTTTCTTT. Translation gives CASSLEVSGTEAFF.

This clonotype was picked up a small number of times. The V call is TRBV12-3 or TRBV12-4, the J call TRBJ2-4; TRBD1 might be the D (6 bases). The germline V and J ends were trimmed by 5 bases and 0 bases, with 11 bases remaining between them. The CDR3 loop spans 15 amino acids. The CDR3 spells CASSRGQRAKNIQYF. The CDR3 nucleotides read TGTGCCAGCAGTCGAGGACAGAGAGCCAAAAACATTCAGTACTTC.

V and J are TRBV5-1 and TRBJ2-3, with TRBD2 matching 10 bases. The CDR3 loop spans 16 amino acids. Unmatched junction bases numbered 7, after V lost 2 bases and J lost 4 bases. CDR1 SGHRS and CDR2 YFSETQ come from the germline V gene. The CDR3 here is CASSLLSGGGSDTQYF. The CDR3 bases are TGCGCCAGCAGCTTATTAAGCGGGGGGGGGTCAGATACGCAGTATTTT.

A few counts support this clonotype. This sequence joins TRBV7-2 and TRBJ2-5; D perhaps matches TRBD2 (5 bases). Trimming took off 2 bases at V and 7 bases at J, with 14 bases between the two ends. The V gene's germline CDR1 is SGHTA and CDR2 FQGNSA. The CDR3 consists of 14 residues. CDR3 sequence (DNA): TGTGCCAGCAGCTTATCTACTGGAGGAGGGACCCAGTACTTC. Protein product: CASSLSTGGGTQYF. Together with reference TRBV7-2 and TRBJ2-5, the CDR3 gives the full variable domain: GAGVSQSPSNKVTEKGKDVELRCDPISGHTALYWYRQSLGQGLEFLIYFQGNSAPDKSGLPSDRFSAERTGGSVSTLTIQRTQQEDSAVYLCASSLSTGGGTQYFGPGTRLLVL.

The rearrangement uses TRBV20-1 and TRBJ2-6; D unresolved. Trimming stripped 0 bases from V and 2 bases from J, with 5 bases between. Per germline, CDR1 DFQATT and CDR2 SNEGSKA (reference sequence). The CDR3 consists of 14 residues. In DNA, the CDR3 is TGCAGTGCTAGAGAAGTAGCTGGGGCCAACGTCCTGACTTTC. Translation gives CSAREVAGANVLTF.

The table lists this clonotype with a few counts. The chain recombines TRBV12-3 or TRBV12-4 with TRBJ1-6; 8 bases are shared with TRBD1. The junction had 8 bases not matched to a gene; V was cut back by 7 bases and J by 9 bases. The CDR3 has 14 residues. For the CDR3, the DNA is TGTGCCAGCACCCCGACAGGGGCAGCTTCACCCCTCCACTTT. Its protein product is CASTPTGAASPLHF.

This clonotype has only a few counts. The chain joins TRBV7-6 to TRBJ2-2; D is perhaps TRBD1 (5 bases). The CDR3 sequence is 15 residues long. Germline CDR1 reads SGHVS; CDR2 reads FNYEAQ. Deletions cut 1 base from V and 5 bases from J, with 11 bases between. CDR3 in DNA: TGTGCCAGCAGCTTAGGCAGGGCTGGTACCGGGGAGCTGTTTTTT. As protein: CASSLGRAGTGELFF.

This clonotype was picked up many times. The chain links TRBV5-1 to TRBJ2-3; D is unclear. Per germline, CDR1 SGHRS and CDR2 YFSETQ. V was cut by 0 bases and J by 2 bases, with 7 bases left in between. The CDR3 is 14 amino acids. The CDR3 here is CASSLGGTTDTQYF. As DNA, the CDR3 is TGCGCCAGCAGCTTGGGCGGAACCACAGATACGCAGTATTTT.

CDR3 residues: CSGRGSSYNEQFF. CDR3 sequence (DNA): TGCAGTGGGCGCGGGAGCTCCTACAATGAGCAGTTCTTC. The rearrangement links TRBV20-1 to TRBJ2-1, with 7 positions matching TRBD2. V gave up 7 bases and J gave up 0 bases; unmatched junction bases: 3. The germline gives CDR1 DFQATT, CDR2 SNEGSKA (reference sequence). The CDR3 consists of 13 residues.

DNA for the CDR3: TGCAGTGCTAGAGACCCAGGAGGGGCGCGGGAGCAGTACTTC. Its translation is CSARDPGGAREQYF. The V gene is TRBV20-1, the J gene TRBJ2-7; maybe TRBD2 (6 bases). CDR1 is DFQATT and CDR2 is SNEGSKA in the germline V gene (reference sequence). The ends were cut back, 0 bases at V and 7 bases at J, with 16 bases in the middle. CDR3 length: 14 residues.

For the CDR3, the DNA is TGTGCCTGTCGGGACAACGCCTACGAGCAGTACTTC. Amino acid sequence: CACRDNAYEQYF. The chain couples TRBV11-2 to TRBJ2-7; D perhaps matches TRBD1 (6 bases). V gave up 11 bases and J gave up 2 bases, with 13 bases separating them. The germline V gene has CDR1 SGHAT and CDR2 FQNNGV. CDR3 length: 12 residues.

The gene calls are TRBV7-8 and TRBJ2-7; D gene unclear. This CDR3 has 14 amino acids. Deletions cut 3 bases from V and 3 bases from J, with 12 bases between. Germline CDR1 SGHVS, CDR2 FQNEAQ. The CDR3 DNA sequence: TGTGCCAGCAGCTTTCAGGCAGTCGGCTACGAGCAGTACTTC. This gives the protein CASSFQAVGYEQYF.

The J gene is TRBJ2-3, the V gene TRBV9; 8 bases are shared with TRBD1. CDR3 size: 16 residues. V shed 1 base, J shed 0 bases, and the junction held 4 bases outside the gene matches. Germline V gene lookup returns CDR1 SGDLS and CDR2 YYNGEE. The CDR3 nucleotides read TGTGCCAGCAGCGTACGGACAGGGACTAGCACAGATACGCAGTATTTT. Translating gives CASSVRTGTSTDTQYF.

In its sample, this clonotype was seen many times. V and J are TRBV20-1 and TRBJ2-5; the match to TRBD2 covers 7 bases. From germline, CDR1 is DFQATT and CDR2 SNEGSKA (reference sequence). The V segment lost 6 bases and the J segment 4 bases; nucleotides outside the gene matches: 8. The CDR3 has 13 amino acids. The CDR3 sequence is CSALPGGTETQYF. In DNA form, the CDR3 reads TGCAGTGCCCTCCCCGGGGGGACAGAGACCCAGTACTTC.